The 26 T cell receptor beta chains listed next were all sequenced from one sample in a study of metastatic and nonmetastatic thyroid tumors (dated by TCRdb to between 2020 and 2021). None of the patients had been given any treatment before thyroid surgery. The library was built by means of PCR. Sequencer: Illumina HiSeq 4000. The public reads were reprocessed in TCRdb via fastp at Q25 and MiXCR, keeping in-frame beta chains. In this sample the table shows some 10,000 clones, about 12% of which occur a single time. Over 9.5% of the sample is in the top ten clones. The sequencing input was blood. Every receptor here comes from a female donor with papillary thyroid cancer or a benign thyroid nodule (not recorded which). Some clones in this sample may be carry-over from other donors' samples.

This clone was counted at least ten times. For the CDR3, the DNA is TGTGCCAGCAGCATCGGACAGGGGCAGGGCGGCTACACCTTC. As protein: CASSIGQGQGGYTF. V is TRBV7-9 and J is TRBJ1-2; 9 positions agree with TRBD1. The V segment lost 5 bases and the J segment 8 bases; nucleotides outside the gene matches: 9. Per germline, CDR1 SEHNR and CDR2 FQNEAQ (reference sequence). This CDR3 has 14 amino acids.

This clone has a count of ten or more. The rearrangement links TRBV4-2 to TRBJ2-7, with 12 nucleotides matching TRBD2. CDR1 LGHNA and CDR2 YNFKEQ come from the germline V gene. V lost 4 bases to trimming and J lost 0 bases; unmatched junction nucleotides: 7. The CDR3 has 17 amino acids. In DNA form, the CDR3 reads TGTGCCAGCAGCCTCCCCGGACTAGCGGGGAGCTCCTACGAGCAGTACTTC. Its translation is CASSLPGLAGSSYEQYF.

The J gene is TRBJ1-6, the V gene TRBV6-1; 7 nucleotides agree with TRBD1. Trimming removed 8 bases from V and 5 bases from J; junction bases left unmatched: 6. The CDR3 is 14 residues long. CDR1 is MNHNS and CDR2 is SASEGT in the germline V gene. This chain's CDR3 is CASQGGLNNSPLHF. The CDR3, as DNA: TGTGCCAGCCAGGGGGGGCTCAATAATTCACCCCTCCACTTT.

This clone counts as medium-sized. The V call is TRBV18, the J call TRBJ2-7, with a tentative D call TRBD1 (5 bases). Trimming cost V 3 bases and J 0 bases, with 9 bases left between them. The CDR3 sequence is 14 residues long. Germline V CDR1 and CDR2: KGHSH, LQKENI. CDR3 coding DNA: TGTGCCAGCTCACCGGACACCATCTCCTACGAGCAGTACTTC. Translating it yields CASSPDTISYEQYF.

This clone was found many times. The chain uses TRBV9 and TRBJ2-5; D remains unclear. CDR1 SGDLS and CDR2 YYNGEE come from the germline V gene. This CDR3 comprises 15 residues. V lost 0 bases to trimming and J lost 3 bases, with 12 bases between them. The CDR3 DNA reads TGTGCCAGCAGCGTAGGAGGCTACCAGAAAGAGACCCAGTACTTC. Its protein product is CASSVGGYQKETQYF. The full variable domain, in which reference TRBV9 and TRBJ2-5 provide the parts outside the CDR3, is DSGVTQTPKHLITATGQRVTLRCSPRSGDLSVYWYQQSLDQGLQFLIQYYNGEERAKGNILERFSAQQFPDLHSELNLSSLELGDSALYFCASSVGGYQKETQYFGPGTRLLVL.

This clone has ten or more counts. The chain uses TRBV20-1 and TRBJ2-1; D is uncertain. This CDR3 contains 15 residues. CDR1 and CDR2 from the germline V gene are DFQATT and SNEGSKA (reference sequence). V lost 7 bases to trimming and J lost 5 bases, with 21 bases between them. The CDR3 protein is CSVSSQKRNHNEQFF. The CDR3 DNA reads TGCAGTGTGAGTTCCCAGAAGCGAAACCACAATGAGCAGTTCTTC.

Regarding this clone: Since a much larger clone is just one base distant, this may be a read error. This sequence joins TRBV5-6 and TRBJ2-6; a weak D match, TRBD1 (5 bases). V shed 4 bases and J shed 3 bases, with 11 bases lying between them. The CDR3 is 15 amino acids. Looked up from germline, CDR1 is SGHDT and CDR2 is YYEEEE. In DNA, the CDR3 is TGTGCCAGCAGCCATGACAGCTATGGGGCCAACGTCCTGACTTTC. It yields the protein CASSHDSYGANVLTF.

This clone has at least ten counts. The chain couples TRBV7-2 to TRBJ2-5; D uncertain. Germline V gives CDR1 SGHTA, CDR2 FQGNSA. The V and J ends lost 5 bases and 5 bases respectively, with 15 bases between them. The CDR3 runs to 14 residues. Written as DNA, the CDR3 is TGTGCCAGCAGCCCGGAGAAGTTAGTCGAGACCCAGTACTTC. The encoded protein is CASSPEKLVETQYF.

The sample holds a few counts of this clone. V usage is TRBV28 and J usage is TRBJ1-5, with D possibly matching TRBD1 (5 bases). With 7 bases removed from V and 6 bases from J, the gap between germline ends came to 19 bases. The V gene's germline CDR1 is MDHEN and CDR2 SYDVKM. The length of the CDR3 is 15 residues. The CDR3 DNA follows: TGTGCCAGCACCAAAACCGCAGGGAATGGTCAGCCCCAGCATTTT. Amino acid sequence: CASTKTAGNGQPQHF.

This clone qualifies as medium-sized. The chain uses TRBV12-3 or TRBV12-4 and TRBJ2-1; 13 bases are a match to TRBD2. Trimming took 4 bases from V and 7 from J; bases not matched to a gene: 1. This CDR3 has 14 residues. DNA for the CDR3: TGTGCCAGCAGTTCGGGACTAGCGGGGAATGAGCAGTTCTTC. This encodes CASSSGLAGNEQFF.

The chain joins TRBV7-2 to TRBJ1-1; TRBD1 might be the D (5 bases). The V gene's germline CDR1 is SGHTA and CDR2 FQGNSA. V gave up 2 bases and J gave up 6 bases, with 16 bases separating them. This CDR3 has 15 amino acids. DNA of the CDR3: TGTGCCAGCAGCTTATGGAGCAGGGTGCATTCTGAAGCTTTCTTT. Protein product: CASSLWSRVHSEAFF.

The chain links TRBV30 to TRBJ1-1, with 9 positions matching TRBD1. The V segment lost 2 bases and the J segment 11 bases; nucleotides outside the gene matches: 6. The CDR3 loop spans 12 amino acids. CDR1 is GTSNPN, CDR2 SVGIG, per germline (reference sequence). CDR3 in DNA: TGTGCCTGGAGTCACAGGGGGCGACGTGCTTTCTTT. This translates into CAWSHRGRRAFF.

This clone is termed medium-sized. The chain couples TRBV13 to TRBJ2-7, with 13 bases that match TRBD2. The germline CDR1 and CDR2 sequences are PRHDT and FYEKMQ (reference sequence). Trimming took 8 bases from V and 2 from J; bases not matched to a gene: 6. This CDR3 is 15 amino acids long. The CDR3 here is CASHRLAGGAYEQYF. For the CDR3, the DNA is TGTGCCAGCCATCGACTAGCGGGGGGAGCCTACGAGCAGTACTTC.

This clone was observed at least ten times. The genes are TRBV20-1 and TRBJ2-3; tentative D call: TRBD2 (5 bases). CDR1 and CDR2 (germline): DFQATT, SNEGSKA (reference sequence). Trimming cost V 6 bases and J 1 base, with 8 bases left between them. The CDR3 runs to 12 residues. This CDR3 is CSAQRRTDTQYF. The CDR3 coding sequence is TGCAGTGCGCAGCGGCGCACAGATACGCAGTATTTT.

This clone came up many times. The gene calls are TRBV5-6 and TRBJ2-3, with D perhaps assigned TRBD1 or TRBD2 (5 bases each). Germline CDR1 reads SGHDT; CDR2 reads YYEEEE. V gave up 8 bases and J gave up 0 bases, with 19 bases separating them. This CDR3 has 16 amino acids. The DNA for the CDR3 is TGTGCCAGTTCCGACGGATGGGGGTATAGCACAGATACGCAGTATTTT. As protein: CASSDGWGYSTDTQYF. The full variable domain, in which reference TRBV5-6 and TRBJ2-3 provide the parts outside the CDR3, is DAGVTQSPTHLIKTRGQQVTLRCSPKSGHDTVSWYQQALGQGPQFIFQYYEEEERQRGNFPDRFSGHQFPNYSSELNVNALLLGDSALYLCASSDGWGYSTDTQYFGPGTRLTVL.

By sample share, this clone is medium-sized. This chain connects TRBV12-3 or TRBV12-4 to TRBJ2-7, with 13 bases that match TRBD2. The CDR3 length is 17 residues. Unmatched junction bases numbered 11, after V lost 4 bases and J lost 5 bases. This CDR3 is CASSWGTSGVIWDEQYF. In DNA, the CDR3 is TGTGCCAGCAGTTGGGGGACTAGCGGGGTAATCTGGGACGAGCAGTACTTC.

This clone is classed as medium-sized. The chain carries TRBV2 and TRBJ1-1; 7 bases line up with TRBD1. The CDR3 covers 12 residues. CDR1 is SNHLY and CDR2 is FYNNEI in the germline V gene. The J segment lost 8 bases and the V segment lost 5 bases, leaving 5 bases of the junction unmatched. The CDR3 loop reads CASSFGTVEAFF. The CDR3 bases are TGTGCCAGCAGTTTTGGGACAGTAGAAGCTTTCTTT.

The V and J genes are TRBV19 and TRBJ1-2, with TRBD1 matching 7 bases. The CDR3 covers 14 residues. The junction had 3 bases not matched to a gene; V was cut back by 1 base and J by 4 bases. CDR1 and CDR2 (germline): LNHDA, SQIVND (reference sequence). This CDR3 is CASSIGRGGYGYTF. CDR3 nucleotides: TGTGCCAGTAGTATAGGCAGGGGGGGCTATGGCTACACCTTC.

This clone is medium-sized in the sample. This chain joins TRBV6-1 and TRBJ2-7; TRBD2 might be the D (5 bases). V lost 5 bases and J 3 bases, leaving 11 bases between the germline ends. The CDR3 extends over 13 amino acids. CDR1 and CDR2 from the germline V gene are MNHNS and SASEGT. The chain's CDR3 is CASSPRGGYEQYF. CDR3 bases: TGTGCCAGCAGTCCCCGCGGAGGCTACGAGCAGTACTTC.

This clone has more than one count but fewer than ten. The rearrangement links TRBV20-1 to TRBJ2-2; D is uncertain. CDR3 length: 13 amino acids. The germline gives CDR1 DFQATT, CDR2 SNEGSKA (reference sequence). The germline V and J ends were trimmed by 4 bases and 5 bases, with 11 bases remaining between them. Here the CDR3 DNA reads TGCAGTGCTATGTTACATAGTACCGGGGAGCTGTTTTTT. Amino acids: CSAMLHSTGELFF.

This clone was seen many times. The chain combines TRBV10-3 with TRBJ2-3; a weak D match, TRBD2 (6 bases). Trimming cost V 3 bases and J 2 bases, with 12 bases left between them. The CDR3 sequence is 15 residues long. Germline V gives CDR1 ENHRY, CDR2 SYGVKD. CDR3: CAISERGALTDTQYF. CDR3 bases: TGTGCCATCAGTGAACGCGGGGCCCTCACAGATACGCAGTATTTT.

This clone is medium-sized. The V and J genes are TRBV6-5 and TRBJ2-7; D may be TRBD1 (5 bases). Germline lookup yields CDR1 MNHEY and CDR2 SVGAGI. V lost 2 bases and J lost 4, with 12 bases in between. CDR3 size: 14 residues. CDR3 in DNA: TGTGCCAGCAGTTACGCGGACACCTCTTACGAGCAGTACTTC. It yields the protein CASSYADTSYEQYF.

This clone was detected only a few times. CDR3 sequence (DNA): TGTGCTAGTGCCATCACACCTGGAAAAGGGGGCACTGAAGCTTTCTTT. Amino acids: CASAITPGKGGTEAFF. The V and J genes are TRBV12-5 and TRBJ1-1, with D possibly being TRBD1 (6 bases). Germline CDR1 and CDR2: LGHNT and FRNRAP. This CDR3 comprises 16 residues. V shed 7 bases and J shed 4 bases, with 22 bases lying between them. Using reference TRBV12-5 and TRBJ1-1 for the parts outside the CDR3, the full variable domain is DARVTQTPRHKVTEMGQEVTMRCQPILGHNTVFWYRQTMMQGLELLAYFRNRAPLDDSGMPKDRFSAEMPDATLATLKIQPSEPRDSAVYFCASAITPGKGGTEAFFGQGTRLTVV.

Note on this clone: One end of the junction varies from germline; a read error may be responsible. The same CDR3 can be traced to other DNA sequences in this sample. The rearrangement joins TRBV14 to TRBJ1-1, with D hard to call. The CDR3 runs 16 residues. Germline V gene sequence: CDR1 SGHDN, CDR2 FVKESK. The CDR3 here is CASGQDPDGLNTEAFF. The CDR3 coding sequence is TGTGCCAGCGGCCAAGACCCGGACGGGCTTAACACTGAAGCTTTCTTT. Full variable domain (remainder filled in from reference TRBV14 and TRBJ1-1): EAGVTQFPSHSVIEKGQTVTLRCDPISGHDNLYWYRRVMGKEIKFLLHFVKESKQDESGMPNNRFLAERTGGTYSTLKVQPAELEDSGVYFCASGQDPDGLNTEAFFGQGTRLTVV.

This clone was detected ten times or more. The rearrangement links TRBV5-4 to TRBJ2-1, with D possibly matching TRBD1 (6 bases). This CDR3 is built from 15 residues. Trimming pared 6 bases from V and 2 bases from J, leaving 15 bases between. Germline loops: CDR1 SGHNT, CDR2 YYREEE (reference sequence). Here the CDR3 reads CASIPGDRPYNEQFF. CDR3 in DNA: TGTGCCAGCATCCCTGGAGACAGGCCCTACAATGAGCAGTTCTTC.

The chain's CDR3 is CASSRSTGGRETQYF. The CDR3 bases are TGTGCCAGTAGTAGGTCAACAGGGGGGCGTGAGACCCAGTACTTC. V is TRBV19 and J is TRBJ2-5, with 8 bases lining up with TRBD1. Germline V gene data show CDR1 as LNHDA and CDR2 as SQIVND (reference sequence). This CDR3 region has 15 residues. The V segment lost 4 bases and the J segment 5 bases; nucleotides outside the gene matches: 9.